This note documents a single T cell receptor (beta chain) sequence. Participants spanned ages roughly 18 to 90 years and resided in 20 to 25 US areas. Study processing details: For nucleated cells, counts were estimated from reference gene primer amplification. The assay was immunoSEQ multiplex PCR, and TCRdb's table has in-frame clones only and misses some. The D gene and trimming were derived from the DNA, and the V and J assignments and clone size from that table. The data contain 45,000 to 60,000 clones, about 78% of them singletons. This sample is drawn from a study of blood T cell repertoires in COVID-19. About the study: From T cells, B-cell-depleted T cells, or PBMCs came the material, which was cDNA or gDNA.

Sequencing was performed on PBMCs or T cells enriched from blood (not recorded which). This sequence was found in a woman in her fifties or sixties with acute COVID-19.

This CDR3 reads CASSFQGGTEAFF. In DNA, the CDR3 is TGTGCCAGTTCCTTCCAGGGTGGCACTGAAGCTTTCTTT. The V and J genes are TRBV6-5 and TRBJ1-1; tentatively, D is TRBD1 (5 bases). There are 13 residues in the CDR3. Germline V gene data show CDR1 as MNHEY and CDR2 as SVGAGI. Trimming shortened V by 9 bases and J by 4 bases, and 15 bases separated the two germline ends.